This TCR beta chain is drawn from a study of T cell repertoires in cytomegalovirus infection. TCRdb processed the reads anew with MiXCR; each CDR3 protein has one entry. The sample lists roughly 280,000 distinct CDR3 sequences; about 20% were seen once. This CDR3 contains 15 residues. V lost 1 base, J lost 7 bases, and 14 bases lay in between. From germline, CDR1 is SGHAT and CDR2 FQNNGV. This clonotype appeared many times. Its specificity is not known. The receptor's source is a human donor in good health (CMV status not recorded). Some clones in this sample may be carry-over from other donors' samples. The chain recombines TRBV11-2 with TRBJ2-1; D call uncertain. Material: cultured PBMCs, obtained from culture after CMV antigen stimulation. DNA of the CDR3: TGTGCCAGCAGCTTAGGTGCGAGACCTGAGAATGAGCAGTTCTTC. It is translated as CASSLGARPENEQFF.